This T cell receptor beta chain was identified during a study of shared clonotypes between healthy human individuals. The CDR3 extends over 17 amino acids. CDR1 is SGHAT, CDR2 FQNNGV, per germline. The ends lost 2 bases at V and 8 bases at J; junction bases unmatched: 16. The data were produced by immunoSEQ multiplex PCR, yet TCRdb's version contains in-frame clones alone and is incomplete. The sample includes around 1 million clones, 76% of them seen just once. The sequence derives from a man younger than 35 in good health. The sequencing input was memory CD4+ T cells sorted from blood. This sample's subset: CD45RA-negative fraction. The chain couples TRBV11-2 to TRBJ1-2, with 8 bases identical to TRBD1. This CDR3 is CASSLRPDRASVEGYTF. The CDR3 nucleotides read TGTGCCAGCAGCTTACGGCCGGACAGGGCAAGCGTGGAAGGCTACACCTTC.